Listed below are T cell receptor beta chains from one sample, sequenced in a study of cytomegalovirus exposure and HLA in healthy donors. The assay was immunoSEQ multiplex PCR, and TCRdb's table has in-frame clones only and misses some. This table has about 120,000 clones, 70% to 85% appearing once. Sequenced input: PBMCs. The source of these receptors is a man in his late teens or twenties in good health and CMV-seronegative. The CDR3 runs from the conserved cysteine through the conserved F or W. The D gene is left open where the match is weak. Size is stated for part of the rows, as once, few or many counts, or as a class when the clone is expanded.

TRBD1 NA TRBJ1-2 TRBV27 TGTGCCAGCAGTCCACTACCGGGACAGGGGGCGCGGGGCTACACCTTC CASSPLPGQGARGYTF
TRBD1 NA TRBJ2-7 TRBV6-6 TGTGCCAGCAGGGAGAGCCGGGACAGGGGCTACGAGCAGTACTTC CASRESRDRGYEQYF
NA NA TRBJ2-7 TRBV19 TGTGCCAGTAGATACGGGAGTCGGGGGTTCGACGAGCAGTACTTC CASRYGSRGFDEQYF
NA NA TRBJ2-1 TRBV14 TGTGCCAGCAGCCAAGGTTTCCAGGGCCGATACAATGAGCAGTTCTTC CASSQGFQGRYNEQFF
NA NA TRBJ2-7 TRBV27 TGTGCCAGCAACCTCGGGGGGCCCTCCTACGAGCAGTACTTC CASNLGGPSYEQYF
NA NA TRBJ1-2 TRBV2 TGTGCCAGCAGTGAAAGAGGGAACTATGGCTACACCTTC CASSERGNYGYTF
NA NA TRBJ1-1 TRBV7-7 TGTGCCAGCAGCTTAGAGGAGCTGAACACTGAAGCTTTCTTT CASSLEELNTEAFF
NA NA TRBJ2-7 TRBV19 TGTGCCAGTAGCCCTCGACAGACCACCTACGAGCAGTACTTC CASSPRQTTYEQYF
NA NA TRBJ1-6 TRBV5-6 TGTGCCAGCAGCTTGAGAACAGGACTATTACCCCTCCACTTT CASSLRTGLLPLHF
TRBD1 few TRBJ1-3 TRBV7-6 TGTGCCAGCAGTCGAGGACAGGGGGCGTTGGGAAACACCATATATTTT CASSRGQGALGNTIYF
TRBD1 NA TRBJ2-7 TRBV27 TGTGCCAGCAGTTTGGGGACAGGGGGCGACGAGCAGTACTTC CASSLGTGGDEQYF
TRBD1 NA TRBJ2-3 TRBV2 TGTGCCAGCAGTCAACTGGGACAGGGGATCACAGATACGCAGTATTTT CASSQLGQGITDTQYF
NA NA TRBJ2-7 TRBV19 TGTGCCAGTTCGGAGGCCTACGAGCAGTACTTC CASSEAYEQYF
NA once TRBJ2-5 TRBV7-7 TGTGCCAGCAGCTTGGGGGGGCCGGAGACCCAGTACTTC CASSLGGPETQYF
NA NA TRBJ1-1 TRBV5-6 TGTGCCAGCAGCTTGGACAGTGAAGCTTTCTTT CASSLDSEAFF
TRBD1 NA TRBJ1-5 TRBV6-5 TGTGCCAGCAGCGTCGACAGGGGGACAAATCAGCCCCAGCATTTT CASSVDRGTNQPQHF
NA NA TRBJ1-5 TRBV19 TGTGCCAGTAATCCAAGGGGGTCTAATCAGCCCCAGCATTTT CASNPRGSNQPQHF
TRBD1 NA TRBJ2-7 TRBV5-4 TGTGCCAGCAGCTGGGACAGGGTTCGCTCCGAGCAGTACTTC CASSWDRVRSEQYF
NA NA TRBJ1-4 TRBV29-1 TGCAGCGCTTTGGGCAGCAATGAAAAACTGTTTTTT CSALGSNEKLFF
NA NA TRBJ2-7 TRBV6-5 TGTGCCAGCAGAGTCAATTCGGGACACACCTACGAGCAGTACTTC CASRVNSGHTYEQYF
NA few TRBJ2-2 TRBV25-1 TGTGCCAGCAGTGAACACTTGAACACCGGGGAGCTGTTTTTT CASSEHLNTGELFF
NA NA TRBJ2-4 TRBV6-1 TGTGCCAGCAGTGGACAGGTTTACTCCGTAGCCAAAAACATTCAGTACTTC CASSGQVYSVAKNIQYF
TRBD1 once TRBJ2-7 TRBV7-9 TGTGCCAGCAGCCCCAGATACAGGGGGCGTTCCTACGAGCAGTACTTC CASSPRYRGRSYEQYF
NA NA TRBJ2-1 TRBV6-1 TGTGCCACATCCGGGATGAGCTCCTACAATGAGCAGTTCTTC CATSGMSSYNEQFF
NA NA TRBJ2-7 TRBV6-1 TGTGCCAGCAGTCCCCGCCGGGGAGGTTGGTCCGAGCAGTACTTC CASSPRRGGWSEQYF
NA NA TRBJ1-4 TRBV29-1 TGCAGCGGAGGGGAGGGGGAAAAACTGTTTTTT CSGGEGEKLFF
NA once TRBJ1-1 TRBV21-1 TGTGCCAGCAGCAAAGGAGTCAACACTGAAGCTTTCTTT CASSKGVNTEAFF
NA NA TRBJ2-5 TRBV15 TGTGCCACCGAGAAAACTTCGGCAGGGACCCAGTACTTC CATEKTSAGTQYF
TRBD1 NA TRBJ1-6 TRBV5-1 TGCGCCAGCCAAGAAGGGGGACAGGAATTTCGGGCCCTCCACTTT CASQEGGQEFRALHF
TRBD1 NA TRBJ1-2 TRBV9 TGTGCCAGCAGCGTAACGCCGAGGACAGGGAAAAACTATGGCTACACCTTC CASSVTPRTGKNYGYTF
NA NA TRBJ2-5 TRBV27 TGTGCCAGCAGTGATGGGGGGGCCTGGGGAGAGACCCAGTACTTC CASSDGGAWGETQYF
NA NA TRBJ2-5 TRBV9 TGTGCCAGCAGCGTAGGTAGCACGCCTGGGACCCAGTACTTC CASSVGSTPGTQYF
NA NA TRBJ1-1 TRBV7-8 TGTGCCAGCAGCTTAGACCAGACTACTGAAGCTTTCTTT CASSLDQTTEAFF
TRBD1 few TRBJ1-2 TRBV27 TGTGCCAGCAGGGGGGACAGGGATGGCTACACCTTC CASRGDRDGYTF
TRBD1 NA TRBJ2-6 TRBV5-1 TGCGCCAGCAGCTTGTCCGGACAGGCCTCTGGGGCCAACGTCCTGACTTTC CASSLSGQASGANVLTF
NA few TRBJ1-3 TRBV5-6 TGTGCCAGCAGTTGGTCCGGTGCGACTCGGAACACCATATATTTT CASSWSGATRNTIYF
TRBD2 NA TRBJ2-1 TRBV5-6 TGTGCCAGCAGCCTAGCGGGGGATGGCCCTTACAATGAGCAGTTCTTC CASSLAGDGPYNEQFF
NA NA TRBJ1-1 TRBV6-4 TGTGCCAGCAGTGACTCGAGAACCACTGAAGCTTTCTTT CASSDSRTTEAFF
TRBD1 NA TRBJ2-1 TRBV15 TGTGCCACCAGCACCCTCCCGGCAGGGGGCTTCTACAATGAGCAGTTCTTC CATSTLPAGGFYNEQFF
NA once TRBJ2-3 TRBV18 TGTGCCAGCTCACCAGGCCCTGTGGGCACAGATACGCAGTATTTT CASSPGPVGTDTQYF
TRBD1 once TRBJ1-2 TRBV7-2 TGTGCCAGCAGCTTAGCGCAGGGGGGCTATGGCTACACCTTC CASSLAQGGYGYTF
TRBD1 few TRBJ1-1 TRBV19 TGTGCCAGTACCGCGGACAGGAGGAACACTGAAGCTTTCTTT CASTADRRNTEAFF
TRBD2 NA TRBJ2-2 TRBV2 TGTGCCAGCATCCCCAAGGGTGGCGGGGGGGCGTATCCCGGGGAGCTGTTTTTT CASIPKGGGGAYPGELFF
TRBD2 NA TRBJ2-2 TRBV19 TGTGCCAGTAGTCCCGCCCTCACTAGCGGGGGGCCCGGGGAGCTGTTTTTT CASSPALTSGGPGELFF
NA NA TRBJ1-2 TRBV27 TGTGCCAGCAGTTCTTTTGGACAGCTCTATGGCTACACCTTC CASSSFGQLYGYTF